These 4 T cell receptor beta chains share one sample of origin, sequenced in a study of long-term antiretroviral therapy in people with HIV. The authors ran the immunoSEQ assay, v3.0, at survey level. Method: immunoSEQ multiplex PCR; TCRdb's copy keeps in-frame clones and lacks some. The profile shows around 21,000 clones, about 87% of them singletons. The input for sequencing was unsorted PBMCs, taken 2.1 years after starting antiretroviral therapy. These receptors all come from a man between 18 and 35 years old with HIV.

To note about this clone: A read error may produce the germline difference seen at one junction end. The gene calls are TRBV11-2 and TRBJ2-3; TRBD1 matches at 7 bases. This CDR3 comprises 13 residues. The germline gives CDR1 SGHAT, CDR2 FQNNGV. CDR3 region: CASSVDRDVTQYF. CDR3 bases: TGTGCCAGCAGCGTAGACAGGGATGTTACGCAGTATTTT.

This clone was observed a single time. This rearrangement joins TRBV5-1 to TRBJ1-2; no firm D call. CDR1 is SGHRS and CDR2 is YFSETQ in the germline V gene. The ends were cut back, 1 base at V and 0 bases at J, with 13 bases in the middle. The CDR3 loop spans 16 amino acids. For the CDR3, the DNA is TGCGCCAGCAGCTTGAACCCAGCAGGTCCTAACTATGGCTACACCTTC. Translation gives CASSLNPAGPNYGYTF.

V gene TRBV25-1 combines with J gene TRBJ1-5; 10 positions agree with TRBD1. V gave up 8 bases and J gave up 4 bases; unmatched junction bases: 2. The germline V gene has CDR1 MGHDK and CDR2 SYGVNS. The CDR3 loop spans 13 amino acids. DNA of the CDR3: TGTGCCAGCGAGGGACAGGGGAATCAGCCCCAGCATTTT. This sequence encodes CASEGQGNQPQHF.

The genes are TRBV4-3 and TRBJ1-4, with a possible D match to TRBD1 (5 bases). Germline CDR1 is LGHNA and CDR2 is YSLEER. The CDR3 has 17 amino acids. Trimming left V 4 bases short and J 7 bases short, with 22 bases between. In DNA, the CDR3 is TGCGCCAGCAGCCCAAGGTCGGTGGGCAGGGAGGTTGAAAAACTGTTTTTT. Translation gives CASSPRSVGREVEKLFF.